This T cell receptor beta chain was captured in a study of read filtering for tumor transcriptome and immune sequencing. At the level of the study: Patients were 17 to 20 male and some 15 female, mean age 65.9 years, range about 47 to 85. Per sample, TCR-region reads ranged about 4.05 to 10.27 million by IR-seq, about 75 to 1273 by RNA-seq. General study results and limits: In IR-seq, single-read clonotypes were approximately 79% of clonotypes but around 3.4% of reads. IR-seq captured clonotypes deeper and more reliably than RNA-seq.

The library was built from roughly 400 ng RNA with molecular barcoded adaptors for alpha/delta and beta/gamma chains. TCRdb reprocessed the reads via MiXCR and lists one record per CDR3 protein. The table lists 30,000 to 35,000 distinct CDR3 sequences, about 18% of them singletons. The table lists this clonotype with many counts. Its antigen is unknown. The CDR3 sequence is 12 residues long. Germline V lookup: CDR1 DFQATT, CDR2 SNEGSKA (reference sequence). The germline V and J ends were trimmed by 3 bases and 8 bases, with 11 bases remaining between them. The V call is TRBV20-1, the J call TRBJ2-1; a weak D match, TRBD1 (6 bases). The sequencing input was a population of CD138-negative cells sorted from bone marrow. The origin of this receptor is a donor at least 40 years old with multiple myeloma. The CDR3 protein is CSASLGADEQFF. The CDR3 DNA follows: TGCAGTGCTAGTTTGGGGGCTGATGAGCAGTTCTTC.